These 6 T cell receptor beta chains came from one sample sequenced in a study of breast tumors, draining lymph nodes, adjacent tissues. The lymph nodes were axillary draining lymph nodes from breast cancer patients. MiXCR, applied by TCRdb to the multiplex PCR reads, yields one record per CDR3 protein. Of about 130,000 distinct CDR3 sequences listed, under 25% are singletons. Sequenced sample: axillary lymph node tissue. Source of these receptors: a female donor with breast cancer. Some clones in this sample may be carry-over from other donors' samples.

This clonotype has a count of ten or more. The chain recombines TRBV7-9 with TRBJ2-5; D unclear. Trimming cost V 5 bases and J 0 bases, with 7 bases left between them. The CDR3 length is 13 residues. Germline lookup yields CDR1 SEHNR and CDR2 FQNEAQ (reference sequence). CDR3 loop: CASSLTYQETQYF. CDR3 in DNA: TGTGCCAGCAGCCTGACATACCAAGAGACCCAGTACTTC.

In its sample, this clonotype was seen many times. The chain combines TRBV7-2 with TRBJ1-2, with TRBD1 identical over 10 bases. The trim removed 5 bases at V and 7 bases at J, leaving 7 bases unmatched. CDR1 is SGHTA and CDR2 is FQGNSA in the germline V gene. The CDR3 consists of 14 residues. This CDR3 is CASSPQTGGGGYTF. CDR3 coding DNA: TGTGCCAGCAGCCCGCAGACAGGGGGCGGTGGCTACACCTTC.

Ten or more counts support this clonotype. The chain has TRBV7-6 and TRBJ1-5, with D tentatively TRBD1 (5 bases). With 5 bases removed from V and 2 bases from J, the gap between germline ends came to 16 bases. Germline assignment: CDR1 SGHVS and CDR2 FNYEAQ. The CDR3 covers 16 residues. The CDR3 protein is CASSATRERGNQPQHF. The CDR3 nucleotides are TGTGCCAGCAGCGCTACCAGGGAGAGGGGCAATCAGCCCCAGCATTTT.

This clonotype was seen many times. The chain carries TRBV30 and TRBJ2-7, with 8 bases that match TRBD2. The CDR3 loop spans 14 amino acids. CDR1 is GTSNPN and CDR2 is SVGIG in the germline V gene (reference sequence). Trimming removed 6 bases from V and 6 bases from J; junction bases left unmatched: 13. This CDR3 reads CACHGRDRTSEQYF. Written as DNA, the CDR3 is TGTGCCTGCCACGGGAGGGATCGCACTTCCGAGCAGTACTTC.

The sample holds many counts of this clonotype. CDR3 loop: CATSDLPGQGRTGELFF. In nucleotides, the CDR3 is TGTGCCACCAGTGATTTGCCGGGACAGGGTAGAACCGGGGAGCTGTTTTTT. The gene calls are TRBV24-1 and TRBJ2-2, with 9 bases fitting TRBD1. Looked up from germline, CDR1 is KGHDR and CDR2 is SFDVKD. CDR3 length: 17 amino acids. V was pared by 0 bases and J by 5 bases, with 6 bases of the junction left unmatched.

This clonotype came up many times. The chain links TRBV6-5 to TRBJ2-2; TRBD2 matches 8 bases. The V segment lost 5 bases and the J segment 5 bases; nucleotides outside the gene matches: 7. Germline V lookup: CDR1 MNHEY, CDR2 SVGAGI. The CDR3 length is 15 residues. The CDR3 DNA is TGTGCCAGCAGTCCCGGACTAGCACTTACCGGGGAGCTGTTTTTT. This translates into CASSPGLALTGELFF.